A selection of T cell receptor beta chains follows, all from one sample in a study of blood T cell repertoires in COVID-19. TCRdb's copy holds only in-frame clones and misses some; the assay was immunoSEQ multiplex PCR. The table has about 160,000 clones, roughly 90% seen once. The sample taken for sequencing was peripheral blood. All receptors come from a young man with COVID-19, enrolled during active disease. Each CDR3 is given with its conserved first and last residue. Fields, in order: clone size, V gene, J gene, D gene, CDR3 protein, CDR3 DNA. The D gene is left open where the match is weak. Expanded clones get a size class; other rows say once, few or many, or leave the size out.

clone size: -; V gene: TRBV6-5; J gene: TRBJ1-4; D gene: TRBD1; CDR3 protein: CASRDRGTNEKLFF; CDR3 DNA: TGTGCCAGCAGGGACAGGGGAACTAATGAAAAACTGTTTTTT
clone size: -; V gene: TRBV5-1; J gene: TRBJ2-3; D gene: -; CDR3 protein: CASSLESGTPQYF; CDR3 DNA: TGCGCCAGCAGCTTGGAGAGCGGAACACCGCAGTATTTT
clone size: -; V gene: TRBV24-1; J gene: TRBJ1-6; D gene: -; CDR3 protein: CATSDQPGGRSPLHF; CDR3 DNA: TGTGCCACCAGTGATCAGCCGGGGGGACGGTCACCCCTCCACTTT
clone size: -; V gene: TRBV7-3; J gene: TRBJ1-5; D gene: TRBD1; CDR3 protein: CASSSGTGTGTPSNQPQHF; CDR3 DNA: TGTGCCAGCAGCTCGGGGACCGGGACAGGTACGCCAAGCAATCAGCCCCAGCATTTT
clone size: once; V gene: TRBV5-6; J gene: TRBJ2-2; D gene: TRBD2; CDR3 protein: CASSLGLARGNTGELFF; CDR3 DNA: TGTGCCAGCAGCTTGGGACTAGCGAGAGGGAACACCGGGGAGCTGTTTTTT
clone size: -; V gene: TRBV6-2/TRBV6-3; J gene: TRBJ1-5; D gene: -; CDR3 protein: CASSYLNNNQPQHF; CDR3 DNA: TGTGCCAGCAGTTACCTTAACAACAATCAGCCCCAGCATTTT
clone size: -; V gene: TRBV19; J gene: TRBJ2-2; D gene: TRBD1; CDR3 protein: CASSRGTGVGTGELFF; CDR3 DNA: TGTGCCAGTAGTAGGGGGACAGGGGTGGGCACCGGGGAGCTGTTTTTT
clone size: -; V gene: TRBV4-1; J gene: TRBJ2-7; D gene: TRBD2; CDR3 protein: CASSQGPLGTSEQYF; CDR3 DNA: TGCGCCAGCAGCCAAGGCCCTCTCGGGACTAGCGAGCAGTACTTC
clone size: -; V gene: TRBV12-3/TRBV12-4; J gene: TRBJ1-2; D gene: TRBD1; CDR3 protein: CASSLSRGHGYTF; CDR3 DNA: TGTGCCAGCAGTTTAAGCAGGGGGCATGGCTACACCTTC
clone size: -; V gene: TRBV6-2/TRBV6-3; J gene: TRBJ1-2; D gene: TRBD1; CDR3 protein: CASSYRVRDSYGYTF; CDR3 DNA: TGTGCCAGCAGTTACCGTGTCCGGGACAGCTATGGCTACACCTTC
clone size: -; V gene: TRBV28; J gene: TRBJ1-3; D gene: TRBD1; CDR3 protein: CASSSLDRGYSGNTIYF; CDR3 DNA: TGTGCCAGCAGTTCTCTGGACAGGGGCTACTCTGGAAACACCATATATTTT
clone size: once; V gene: TRBV6-5; J gene: TRBJ1-2; D gene: -; CDR3 protein: CASRGGRGSGYTF; CDR3 DNA: TGTGCCAGCAGGGGAGGAAGGGGCAGTGGCTACACCTTC
clone size: -; V gene: TRBV6-5; J gene: TRBJ2-1; D gene: TRBD2; CDR3 protein: CASSYRSGSSYNEQFF; CDR3 DNA: TGTGCCAGCAGTTACCGAAGCGGGAGCTCCTACAATGAGCAGTTCTTC
clone size: -; V gene: TRBV7-3; J gene: TRBJ2-7; D gene: -; CDR3 protein: CASSPRQSSYEQYF; CDR3 DNA: TGTGCCAGCAGTCCCCGACAGAGCTCCTACGAGCAGTACTTC
clone size: -; V gene: TRBV4-1; J gene: TRBJ2-2; D gene: -; CDR3 protein: CASSQEPQGQRTGELFF; CDR3 DNA: TGCGCCAGCAGCCAAGAACCCCAGGGCCAGAGAACCGGGGAGCTGTTTTTT
clone size: once; V gene: TRBV29-1; J gene: TRBJ1-4; D gene: -; CDR3 protein: CSVRPSETTNEKLFF; CDR3 DNA: TGCAGCGTTCGACCTAGTGAAACAACTAATGAAAAACTGTTTTTT
clone size: -; V gene: TRBV9; J gene: TRBJ1-1; D gene: TRBD1; CDR3 protein: CASSVEWSTGPVW; CDR3 DNA: TGTGCCAGCAGCGTAGAATGGTCGACAGGGCCGGTCTGG